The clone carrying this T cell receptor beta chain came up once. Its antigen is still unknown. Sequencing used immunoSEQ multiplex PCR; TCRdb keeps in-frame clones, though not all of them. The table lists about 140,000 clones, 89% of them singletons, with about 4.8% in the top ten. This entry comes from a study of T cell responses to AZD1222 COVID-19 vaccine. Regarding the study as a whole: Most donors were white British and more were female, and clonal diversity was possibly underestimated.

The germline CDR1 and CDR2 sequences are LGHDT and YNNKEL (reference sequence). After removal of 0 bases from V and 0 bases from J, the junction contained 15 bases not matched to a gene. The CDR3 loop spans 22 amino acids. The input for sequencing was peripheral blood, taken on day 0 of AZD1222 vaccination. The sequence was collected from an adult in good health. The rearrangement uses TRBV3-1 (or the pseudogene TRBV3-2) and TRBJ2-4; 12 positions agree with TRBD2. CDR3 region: CASSQEAHELAGGLLAKNIQYF. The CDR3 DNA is TGTGCCAGCAGCCAAGAAGCCCACGAACTAGCGGGGGGACTCTTAGCCAAAAACATTCAGTACTTC.